These 6 T cell receptor beta chains were sequenced from one sample in a study of shared clonotypes between healthy human individuals. Some clones are missing from TCRdb's copy, which holds only in-frame ones; the method was immunoSEQ multiplex PCR. The data contain roughly 2 million clones, about 94% of them seen just once; the ten biggest clones take up roughly 1%. CD45RO-negative cells were positively selected for CCR7, leaving out terminally differentiated effector memory CD45RA+ cells. Sample: naive CD8+ T cells sorted from blood. These receptor sequences come from a man between 18 and 29 years old in good health.

About this clone: This CDR3 is also generated by other DNA sequences in the sample. The rearrangement joins TRBV19 to TRBJ1-1; 8 bases are shared with TRBD1. The CDR3 runs to 14 residues. The junction had 2 bases not matched to a gene; V was cut back by 4 bases and J by 1 base. Per the germline V gene, CDR1 is LNHDA and CDR2 is SQIVND (reference sequence). CDR3 residues: CASSTGGWNTEAFF. The CDR3, as DNA: TGTGCCAGTAGTACAGGGGGCTGGAACACTGAAGCTTTCTTT.

For this clone: Other DNA sequences within the sample encode an identical CDR3. CDR3 amino acids: CASSMSGSYEQYF. The CDR3 region has the DNA TGTGCCAGTAGTATGTCAGGCAGCTACGAGCAGTACTTC. The V call is TRBV19, the J call TRBJ2-7; D not resolved. Trimming shortened V by 3 bases and J by 3 bases, and 9 bases separated the two germline ends. The V gene's germline CDR1 is LNHDA and CDR2 SQIVND (reference sequence). This CDR3 spans 13 amino acids.

The CDR3 region has the DNA TGTGCCAGCAGCGGGGGCCCCTTTGGAGCCAACGTCCTGACTTTC. The encoded protein is CASSGGPFGANVLTF. V usage is TRBV9 and J usage is TRBJ2-6, with D possibly being TRBD1 (5 bases). V was cut by 3 bases and J by 7 bases, with 14 bases left in between. Germline CDR1 reads SGDLS; CDR2 reads YYNGEE. The length of the CDR3 is 15 residues.

The gene calls are TRBV7-9 and TRBJ2-1; 10 positions agree with TRBD2. Losses at the gene ends were 4 bases for V and 4 bases for J; bases not matched to a gene: 16. Germline-derived CDR1 and CDR2 are SEHNR and FQNEAQ (reference sequence). The CDR3 contains 19 residues. The CDR3 DNA sequence: TGTGCCAGCAGCTCCCACGTAGGGCTAGCGGGGGCCCAATACAATGAGCAGTTCTTC. Translated, it gives CASSSHVGLAGAQYNEQFF.

The V and J genes are TRBV5-1 and TRBJ1-1; a weak D match, TRBD1 (5 bases). The V gene lost 2 bases and the J gene lost 0 bases, with 17 bases spanning the gap. CDR3 length equals 17 residues. Germline V lookup: CDR1 SGHRS, CDR2 YFSETQ. The CDR3 bases are TGCGCCAGCAGCTTCGATAACAGGACGGCTCTGAACACTGAAGCTTTCTTT. This encodes CASSFDNRTALNTEAFF.

The gene calls are TRBV2 and TRBJ1-5; D uncertain. The CDR3 covers 14 residues. Trimming shortened V by 4 bases and J by 0 bases, and 7 bases separated the two germline ends. Germline V lookup: CDR1 SNHLY, CDR2 FYNNEI. CDR3 sequence (DNA): TGTGCCAGCAGTGGACTCGATAGCAATCAGCCCCAGCATTTT. It encodes CASSGLDSNQPQHF.